Listed below are T cell receptor beta chains from one sample, sequenced in a study of metastatic and nonmetastatic thyroid tumors. TCRdb called clones again from the PCR reads with MiXCR. Found here are some 38,000 clones, 40% to 55% of them singletons; the top ten hold roughly a quarter. The sample consisted of tumor tissue. The receptor set was obtained from a male donor with papillary thyroid cancer or a benign thyroid nodule (not recorded which). Some clones in this sample may be carry-over from other donors' samples. The CDR3 runs from the conserved cysteine through the conserved F or W. D genes are given only for firm matches. For some rows the clone size is stated as once, few or many, or as a class when expanded; others skip it.

D	size	J	V	DNA	CDR3
-	-	TRBJ1-2	TRBV6-1	TGTGCCAGCAGTCTCTCAGAGGGGGATCCCGCATTGGGCTACACCTTC	CASSLSEGDPALGYTF
-	-	TRBJ2-2	TRBV18	TGTGCCAGCTCACCATTACGACAGAGCACCGGGGAGCTGTTTTTT	CASSPLRQSTGELFF
-	-	TRBJ1-1	TRBV30	TGTGCCTGGAGTGGGTCCTCTGCAGCTTTCTTT	CAWSGSSAAFF
TRBD1	few	TRBJ1-2	TRBV12-3/TRBV12-4	TGTGCCAGCAGTTCACCACAGGGGTTTGGCTACACCTTC	CASSSPQGFGYTF
TRBD2	few	TRBJ2-7	TRBV5-1	TGCGCCAGCAGCCCTATAGCGGGAGGGTCCTACGAGCAGTACTTC	CASSPIAGGSYEQYF
-	many	TRBJ1-5	TRBV4-1	TGCGCCAGCAGCCCGGATGGGGGGGTCAATCAGCCCCAGCATTTT	CASSPDGGVNQPQHF
-	-	TRBJ2-7	TRBV18	TGTGCCAGCTCACCACAAGGGGGGTCTCAGAGCTACGAGCAGTACTTC	CASSPQGGSQSYEQYF
TRBD2	-	TRBJ2-7	TRBV20-1	TGCAGTGCTAGAGGGCGGGAGGTCCTTTATCGCTACGAGCAGTACTTC	CSARGREVLYRYEQYF
-	few	TRBJ1-2	TRBV24-1	TGTGCCACCAGTGATTTGCGAGGGGCGGAGGGCTACACCTTC	CATSDLRGAEGYTF
-	few	TRBJ1-5	TRBV28	TGTGCCAGCAGTTCGCAGGAGGGACCCCAGCATTTT	CASSSQEGPQHF
TRBD1	-	TRBJ1-1	TRBV18	TGTGCCAGCTCACCACGGGACAGGGACACTGAAGCTTTCTTT	CASSPRDRDTEAFF
-	-	TRBJ1-2	TRBV5-6	TGTGCCAGCAGCTGGACACAAAACTATGGCTACACCTTC	CASSWTQNYGYTF
-	-	TRBJ2-2	TRBV30	TGTGCCTGGAGAGGCCCGGGCACCGGGGAGCTGTTTTTT	CAWRGPGTGELFF
TRBD2	-	TRBJ2-3	TRBV11-1	TGTGCCAGCAGCCCTCCGGGACTAGCGACAGATACGCAGTATTTT	CASSPPGLATDTQYF
-	-	TRBJ1-3	TRBV6-1	TGTGCCAGCAGTGAACTAGGGCCTGGAAACACCATATATTTT	CASSELGPGNTIYF
-	-	TRBJ2-1	TRBV5-1	TGCGCCAGCAGCTTGTTTAACAATGAGCAGTTCTTC	CASSLFNNEQFF
TRBD1	-	TRBJ2-1	TRBV19	TGTGCCAGTAGTATAGACGGACAGGGGGCTCTGAATGAGCAGTTCTTC	CASSIDGQGALNEQFF
TRBD1	-	TRBJ1-1	TRBV5-1	TGCGCCAGCAGCCTCCGGCAGGGGGCAATGAACACTGAAGCTTTCTTT	CASSLRQGAMNTEAFF
-	-	TRBJ2-7	TRBV6-1	TGTGCCAGCAGGCGGGTTAACGAGCAGTACTTC	CASRRVNEQYF
TRBD2	-	TRBJ2-2	TRBV11-2	TGTGCCAGCAGCGGGGCCCAAGGGACTAGCGAGGCCGGGGAGCTGTTTTTT	CASSGAQGTSEAGELFF
-	-	TRBJ2-7	TRBV5-5	TGTGCCAGCAGCTTGGGCAGGTTGGCCGAGCAGTACTTC	CASSLGRLAEQYF
TRBD1	-	TRBJ2-7	TRBV20-1	TGCAGTGCTAGATCCGGGACAGGGGGGAACTACGAGCAGTACTTC	CSARSGTGGNYEQYF
-	-	TRBJ2-7	TRBV25-1	TGTGCCAGCAGTGACAGCGAGACAGGTCACTACGAGCAGTACTTC	CASSDSETGHYEQYF
-	few	TRBJ2-2	TRBV6-2/TRBV6-3	TGTGCCAGCAGTTACAACTCGAACACCGGGGAGCTGTTTTTT	CASSYNSNTGELFF
-	-	TRBJ2-2	TRBV6-4	TGTGCCAGCAGTTACCCGGCGGGGCTAAACACCGGGGAGCTGTTTTTT	CASSYPAGLNTGELFF
TRBD1	few	TRBJ1-2	TRBV27	TGTGCCAGCCTTGGACAGGGGGCTAATCGTGGCTACACCTTC	CASLGQGANRGYTF
-	-	TRBJ2-7	TRBV2	TGTGCCAGCAGTGAGGCCACAGGGAGGTACGAGCAGTACTTC	CASSEATGRYEQYF
-	-	TRBJ1-1	TRBV6-5	TGTGCCAGCAGTTACTCAGTGGGGGCAGAAGCTTTCTTT	CASSYSVGAEAFF
TRBD1	-	TRBJ1-2	TRBV9	TGTGCCAGCAGCCAGCCCGGGACAGTCTATGGCTACACCTTC	CASSQPGTVYGYTF
-	-	TRBJ1-3	TRBV7-2	TGTGCCAGCAGCTGGAAGGGAAGCTCTGGAAACACCATATATTTT	CASSWKGSSGNTIYF
-	-	TRBJ2-2	TRBV11-3	TGTGCCAGCAGCTTAAAAGGGAACACCGGGGAGCTGTTTTTT	CASSLKGNTGELFF
-	-	TRBJ2-2	TRBV5-4	TGTGCCAGCAGCTTGACTACAAAAGGGGAGCTGTTTTTT	CASSLTTKGELFF
TRBD1	few	TRBJ1-2	TRBV12-5	TGTGCTAGTGGTTTTGTAACAGGGGGCGGAAACTATGGCTACACCTTC	CASGFVTGGGNYGYTF
-	once	TRBJ2-7	TRBV5-1	TGCGCCAGCAGCGCAAGGTATGGGAAAAACTACGAGCAGTACTTC	CASSARYGKNYEQYF
-	once	TRBJ1-1	TRBV20-1	TGCAGTGCTAGTCAACAGGGATGGACTGAAGCTTTCTTT	CSASQQGWTEAFF
TRBD1	-	TRBJ2-7	TRBV13	TGTGCCAGCAGCCAAAGACAGGGGAACGAGCAGTACTTC	CASSQRQGNEQYF
TRBD2	few	TRBJ2-7	TRBV6-1	TGTGCCAGCACCGCTCACGGGGGGTTCGCCGAGCAGTACTTC	CASTAHGGFAEQYF
TRBD1	few	TRBJ1-3	TRBV6-1	TGTGCCAGCAGTGAAGCTACAGGGGGCAGGGACACCATATATTTT	CASSEATGGRDTIYF
-	-	TRBJ1-1	TRBV28	TGTGCCAGCAGTCTAATCGGACAGAACACTGAAGCTTTCTTT	CASSLIGQNTEAFF
-	-	TRBJ2-1	TRBV20-1	TGCAGTGCTAGGCCCCTAGCGACGTATGAGCAGTTCTTC	CSARPLATYEQFF
-	few	TRBJ1-2	TRBV6-1	TGTGCCAGCAGTTCAGGGGAGGTTAATGGCTACACCTTC	CASSSGEVNGYTF
TRBD2	few	TRBJ2-1	TRBV19	TGTGCCAGTAGTCCTACTAGCGGGTTTGGGGATGAGCAGTTCTTC	CASSPTSGFGDEQFF
TRBD2	-	TRBJ2-3	TRBV20-1	TGCAGTGCTAGACGGGGCGGGAGGGCCGGTGATACGCAGTATTTT	CSARRGGRAGDTQYF
TRBD1	few	TRBJ1-1	TRBV12-3/TRBV12-4	TGTGCCAGCAGTCCGACCGGACAGGGAAACACTGAAGCTTTCTTT	CASSPTGQGNTEAFF
TRBD1	-	TRBJ1-5	TRBV20-1	TGCAGTGCTTTGCGGGACAGCTTAAATCAGCCCCAGCATTTT	CSALRDSLNQPQHF
-	-	TRBJ2-3	TRBV7-2	TGTGCCAGCAGCTCAAGCGGATACACAGATACGCAGTATTTT	CASSSSGYTDTQYF
-	many	TRBJ2-7	TRBV12-3/TRBV12-4	TGTGCCAGCAGTCTCCAGGGCAGCGGCTACGAGCAGTACTTC	CASSLQGSGYEQYF
-	-	TRBJ1-3	TRBV11-2	TGTGCCAGCAGCTTAGGGGTCGGCTCTGGAAACACCATATATTTT	CASSLGVGSGNTIYF
TRBD2	-	TRBJ2-7	TRBV3-1	TGTGCCAGCAGCAGGGGACTAGCGGTCCCGCAGTACTTC	CASSRGLAVPQYF
-	-	TRBJ2-7	TRBV28	TGTGCCAGCAGTGCAGGGTATTCATCCTTCGAGCAGTACTTC	CASSAGYSSFEQYF
TRBD1	-	TRBJ1-6	TRBV20-1	TGCAGTGCTCCAAGACAGGGAACTAATTCACCCCTCCACTTT	CSAPRQGTNSPLHF
-	-	TRBJ1-1	TRBV5-1	TGCGCCAGCAGCTTGGCCGGGCAGAACACTGAAGCTTTCTTT	CASSLAGQNTEAFF